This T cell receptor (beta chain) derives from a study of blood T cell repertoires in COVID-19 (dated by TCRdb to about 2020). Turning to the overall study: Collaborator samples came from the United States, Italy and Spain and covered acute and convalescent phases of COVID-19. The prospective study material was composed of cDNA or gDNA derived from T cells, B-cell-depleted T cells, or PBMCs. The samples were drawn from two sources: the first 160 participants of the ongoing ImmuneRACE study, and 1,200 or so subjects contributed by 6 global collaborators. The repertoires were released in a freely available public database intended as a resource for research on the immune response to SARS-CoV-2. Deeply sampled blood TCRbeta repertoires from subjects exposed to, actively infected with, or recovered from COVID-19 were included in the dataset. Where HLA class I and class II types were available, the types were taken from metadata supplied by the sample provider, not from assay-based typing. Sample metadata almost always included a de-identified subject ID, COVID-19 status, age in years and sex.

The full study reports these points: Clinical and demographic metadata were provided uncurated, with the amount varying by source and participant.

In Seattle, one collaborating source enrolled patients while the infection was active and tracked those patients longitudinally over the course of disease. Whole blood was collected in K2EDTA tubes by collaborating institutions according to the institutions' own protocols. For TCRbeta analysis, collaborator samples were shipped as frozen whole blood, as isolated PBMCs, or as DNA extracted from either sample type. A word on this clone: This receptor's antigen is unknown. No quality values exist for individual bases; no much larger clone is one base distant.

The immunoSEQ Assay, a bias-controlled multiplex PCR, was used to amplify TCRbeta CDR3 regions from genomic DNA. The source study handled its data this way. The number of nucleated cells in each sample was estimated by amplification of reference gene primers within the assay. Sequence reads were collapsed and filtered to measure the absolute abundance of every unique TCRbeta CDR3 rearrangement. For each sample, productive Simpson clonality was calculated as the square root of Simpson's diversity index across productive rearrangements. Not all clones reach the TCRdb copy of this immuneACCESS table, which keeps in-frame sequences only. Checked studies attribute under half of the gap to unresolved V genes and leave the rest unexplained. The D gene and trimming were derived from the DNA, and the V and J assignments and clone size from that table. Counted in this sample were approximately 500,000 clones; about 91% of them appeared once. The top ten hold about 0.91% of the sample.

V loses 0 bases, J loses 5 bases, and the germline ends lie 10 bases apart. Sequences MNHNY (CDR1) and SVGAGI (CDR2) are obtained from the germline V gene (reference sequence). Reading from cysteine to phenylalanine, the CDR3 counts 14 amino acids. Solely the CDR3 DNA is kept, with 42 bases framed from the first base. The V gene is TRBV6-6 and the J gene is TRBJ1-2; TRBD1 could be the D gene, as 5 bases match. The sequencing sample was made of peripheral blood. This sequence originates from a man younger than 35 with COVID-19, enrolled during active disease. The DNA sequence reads TGTGCCAGCAGTTACTCGAAGGGGATGTATGGCTACACCTTC. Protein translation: CASSYSKGMYGYTF.